This T cell receptor beta chain is from a study of read filtering for tumor transcriptome and immune sequencing. This clonotype was seen only a few times. Molecular barcoded adaptors covering alpha/delta and beta/gamma chains were used on 400 ng RNA. TCRdb recomputed calls from the reads with MiXCR, one row per CDR3 protein. The profile shows over 80,000 distinct CDR3 sequences, roughly 12% of them singletons. The CDR3 is 15 residues long. Germline values: CDR1 SGHRS, CDR2 YFSETQ. Deletions cut 3 bases from V and 5 bases from J, with 17 bases between. The sequenced material came from a population of CD138-negative cells sorted from bone marrow. The chain is built from TRBV5-1 and TRBJ1-2, with D hard to call. The receptor's source is a donor aged 40 or over with multiple myeloma. The chain's CDR3 is CASSSSWFDGYGYTF. CDR3 DNA sequence: TGCGCCAGCAGCTCGTCTTGGTTCGACGGGTATGGCTACACCTTC.